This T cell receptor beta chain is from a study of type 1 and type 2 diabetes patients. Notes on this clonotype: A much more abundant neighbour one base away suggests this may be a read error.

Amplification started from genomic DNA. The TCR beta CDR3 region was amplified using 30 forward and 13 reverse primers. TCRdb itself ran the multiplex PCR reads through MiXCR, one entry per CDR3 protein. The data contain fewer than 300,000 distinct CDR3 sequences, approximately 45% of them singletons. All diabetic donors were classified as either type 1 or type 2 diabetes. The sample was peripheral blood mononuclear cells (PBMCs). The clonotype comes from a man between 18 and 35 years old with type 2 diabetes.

The chain's CDR3 is CASSESWGTGELFF. The CDR3 coding sequence is TGTGCCAGCAGTGAGTCGTGGGGCACCGGGGAGCTGTTTTTT. This chain uses TRBV2 with TRBJ2-2; D remains unclear. The CDR3 sequence is 14 residues long. The germline CDR1 and CDR2 sequences are SNHLY and FYNNEI. The V gene lost 3 bases and the J gene lost 4 bases, with 9 bases spanning the gap.